The 5 T cell receptor beta chains in this list originate from one sample, sequenced in a study of response to subunit inactivated influenza vaccine. TCRdb used MiXCR to reprocess the RT-PCR reads, holding one entry per CDR3 protein. The data hold about 160,000 distinct CDR3 sequences, with 9.5% to 12% observed a single time. Sequences were derived from CD8+ T cells sorted from PBMCs, sampled less than 30 months after vaccination. The source is a man aged 50 to 69 who received an inactivated influenza vaccine.

Only a few counts were recorded for this clonotype. The chain combines TRBV4-3 with TRBJ2-7; no clear D gene. Trimming removed 3 bases at V and 2 bases at J, with 14 bases between. The CDR3 runs 15 residues. CDR1 is LGHNA and CDR2 is YSLEER in the germline V gene. The CDR3 coding sequence is TGCGCCAGCAGCCATTACTTCACCCCTGCCTACGAGCAGTACTTC. This codes for CASSHYFTPAYEQYF.

This clonotype was counted ten times or more. The rearrangement links TRBV4-1 to TRBJ2-5; 10 bases are a match to TRBD1. CDR3 length equals 16 residues. Looked up from germline, CDR1 is MGHRA and CDR2 is YSYEKL. V dropped 2 bases and J dropped 0; count of bases not matched to a gene: 3. The CDR3 here is CASSQWDRGYQETQYF. The CDR3 DNA reads as TGCGCCAGCAGCCAATGGGACAGGGGTTACCAAGAGACCCAGTACTTC.

The chain is built from TRBV4-3 and TRBJ2-5; TRBD1 agrees at 7 bases. Trimming cost V 2 bases and J 2 bases; bases outside gene matches: 2. The CDR3 consists of 14 residues. Germline values: CDR1 LGHNA, CDR2 YSLEER. CDR3 amino acids: CASSQTGEQETQYF. The CDR3 coding sequence is TGCGCCAGCAGCCAAACAGGGGAGCAAGAGACCCAGTACTTC.

This clonotype occurred many times. The chain is built from TRBV27 and TRBJ2-7, with 7 positions matching TRBD2. Looked up from germline, CDR1 is MNHEY and CDR2 is SMNVEV (reference sequence). This CDR3 contains 18 residues. The ends lost 0 bases at V and 4 bases at J; junction bases unmatched: 15. CDR3 DNA sequence: TGTGCCAGCAGTTTATCCCCTTTTTTTAGCGGGCGATTATACGAGCAGTACTTC. Protein sequence: CASSLSPFFSGRLYEQYF.

The chain employs TRBV5-1 and TRBJ2-2; no clear D. The germline CDR1 and CDR2 sequences are SGHRS and YFSETQ. CDR3 length: 16 residues. The V and J ends lost 0 bases and 6 bases respectively, with 15 bases between them. CDR3 residues: CASSLAAHTYSGELFF. Written as DNA, the CDR3 is TGCGCCAGCAGCTTGGCCGCTCACACTTATTCCGGGGAGCTGTTTTTT.